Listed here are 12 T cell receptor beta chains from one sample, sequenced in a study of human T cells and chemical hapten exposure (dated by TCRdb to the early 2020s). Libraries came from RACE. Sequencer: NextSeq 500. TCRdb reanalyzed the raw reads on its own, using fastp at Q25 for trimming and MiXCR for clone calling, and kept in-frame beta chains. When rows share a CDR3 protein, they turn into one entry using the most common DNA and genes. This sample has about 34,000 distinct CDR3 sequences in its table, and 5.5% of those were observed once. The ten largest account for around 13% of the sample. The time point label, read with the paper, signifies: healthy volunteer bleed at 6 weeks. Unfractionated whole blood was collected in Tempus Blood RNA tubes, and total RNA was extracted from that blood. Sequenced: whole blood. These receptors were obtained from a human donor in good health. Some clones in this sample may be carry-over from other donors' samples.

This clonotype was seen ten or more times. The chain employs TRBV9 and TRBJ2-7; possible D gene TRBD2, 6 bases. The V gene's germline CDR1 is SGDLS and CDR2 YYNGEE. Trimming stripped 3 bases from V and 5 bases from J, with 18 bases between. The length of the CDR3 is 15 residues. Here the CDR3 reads CASSATGEESDEQYF. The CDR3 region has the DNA TGTGCCAGCAGCGCAACGGGAGAAGAATCGGACGAGCAGTACTTC. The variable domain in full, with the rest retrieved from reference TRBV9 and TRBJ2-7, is DSGVTQTPKHLITATGQRVTLRCSPRSGDLSVYWYQQSLDQGLQFLIQYYNGEERAKGNILERFSAQQFPDLHSELNLSSLELGDSALYFCASSATGEESDEQYFGPGTRLTVT.

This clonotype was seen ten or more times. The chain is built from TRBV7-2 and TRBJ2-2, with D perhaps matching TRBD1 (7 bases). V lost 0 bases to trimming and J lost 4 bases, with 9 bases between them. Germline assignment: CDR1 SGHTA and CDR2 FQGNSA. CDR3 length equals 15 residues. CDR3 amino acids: CASSLAQGGTGELFF. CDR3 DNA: TGTGCCAGCAGCTTAGCGCAGGGGGGCACCGGGGAGCTGTTTTTT.

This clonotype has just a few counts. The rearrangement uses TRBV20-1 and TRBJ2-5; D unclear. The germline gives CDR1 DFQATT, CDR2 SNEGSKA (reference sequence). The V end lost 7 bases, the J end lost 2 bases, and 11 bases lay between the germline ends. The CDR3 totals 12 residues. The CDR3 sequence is CSGLQLQETQYF. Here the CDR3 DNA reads TGCAGTGGTTTGCAGTTGCAAGAGACCCAGTACTTC.

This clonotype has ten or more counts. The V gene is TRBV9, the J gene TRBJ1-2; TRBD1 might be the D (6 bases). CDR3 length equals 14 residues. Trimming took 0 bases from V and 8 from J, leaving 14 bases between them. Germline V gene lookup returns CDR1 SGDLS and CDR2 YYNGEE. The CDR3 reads CASSVGPQGSGYTF. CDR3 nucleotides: TGTGCCAGCAGCGTAGGCCCGCAGGGGAGCGGCTACACCTTC.

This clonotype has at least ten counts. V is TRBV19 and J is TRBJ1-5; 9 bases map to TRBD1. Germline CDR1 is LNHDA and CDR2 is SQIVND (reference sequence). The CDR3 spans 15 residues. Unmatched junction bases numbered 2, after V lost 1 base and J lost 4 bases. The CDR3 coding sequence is TGTGCCAGTAGTATAGTGACAGGGGGGAATCAGCCCCAGCATTTT. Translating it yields CASSIVTGGNQPQHF.

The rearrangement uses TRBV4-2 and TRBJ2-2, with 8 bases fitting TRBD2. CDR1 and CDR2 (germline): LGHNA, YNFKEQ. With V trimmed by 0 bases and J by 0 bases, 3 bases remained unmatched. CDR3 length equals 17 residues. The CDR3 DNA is TGTGCCAGCAGCCAAGAACCTAGCGGGCCGAACACCGGGGAGCTGTTTTTT. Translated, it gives CASSQEPSGPNTGELFF.

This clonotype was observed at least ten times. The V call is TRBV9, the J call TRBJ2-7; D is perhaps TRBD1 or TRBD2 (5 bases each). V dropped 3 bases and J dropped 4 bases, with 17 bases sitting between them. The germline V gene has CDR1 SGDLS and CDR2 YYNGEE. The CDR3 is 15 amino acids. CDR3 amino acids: CASSAAPGTEYEQYF. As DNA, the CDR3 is TGTGCCAGCAGCGCGGCCCCCGGGACGGAGTACGAGCAGTACTTC.

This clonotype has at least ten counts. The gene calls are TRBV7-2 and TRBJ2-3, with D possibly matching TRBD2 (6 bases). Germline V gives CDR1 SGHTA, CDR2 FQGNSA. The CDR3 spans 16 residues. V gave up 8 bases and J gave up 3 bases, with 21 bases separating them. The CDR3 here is CASSRGGGLWTDTQYF. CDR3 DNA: TGTGCCAGCTCCCGTGGTGGGGGGTTGTGGACAGATACGCAGTATTTT.

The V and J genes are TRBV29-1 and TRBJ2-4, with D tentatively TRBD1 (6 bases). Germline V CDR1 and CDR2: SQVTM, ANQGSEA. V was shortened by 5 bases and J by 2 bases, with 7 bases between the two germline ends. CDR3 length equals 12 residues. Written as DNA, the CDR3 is TGCAGCGTTCAGGGGCCCAAAAACATTCAGTACTTC. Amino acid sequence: CSVQGPKNIQYF. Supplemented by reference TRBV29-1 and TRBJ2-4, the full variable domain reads SAVISQKPSRDICQRGTSLTIQCQVDSQVTMMFWYRQQPGQSLTLIATANQGSEATYESGFVIDKFPISRPNLTFSTLTVSNMSPEDSSIYLCSVQGPKNIQYFGAGTRLSVL.

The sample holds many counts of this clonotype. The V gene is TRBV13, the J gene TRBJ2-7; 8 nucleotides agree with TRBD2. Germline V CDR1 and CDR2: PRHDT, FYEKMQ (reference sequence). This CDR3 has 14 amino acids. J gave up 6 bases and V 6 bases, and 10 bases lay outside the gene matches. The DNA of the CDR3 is TGTGCCAGCAGTCTACGGGGGGGGCCCGGCGAGCAGTACTTC. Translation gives CASSLRGGPGEQYF.

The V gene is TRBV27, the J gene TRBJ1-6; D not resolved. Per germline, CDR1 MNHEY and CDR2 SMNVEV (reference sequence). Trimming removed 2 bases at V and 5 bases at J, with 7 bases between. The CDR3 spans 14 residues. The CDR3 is CASSLVTNNSPLHF. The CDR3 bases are TGTGCCAGCAGTTTAGTGACAAATAATTCACCCCTCCACTTT.

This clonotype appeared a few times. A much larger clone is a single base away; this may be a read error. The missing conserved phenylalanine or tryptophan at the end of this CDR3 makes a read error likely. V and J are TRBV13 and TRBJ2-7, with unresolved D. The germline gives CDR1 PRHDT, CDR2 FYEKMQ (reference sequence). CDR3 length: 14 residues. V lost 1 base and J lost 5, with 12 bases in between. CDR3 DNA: TGTGCCAGCAGCTTAGTTGGGGTGTCCCACGAGCAGTACTCC. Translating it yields CASSLVGVSHEQYS.